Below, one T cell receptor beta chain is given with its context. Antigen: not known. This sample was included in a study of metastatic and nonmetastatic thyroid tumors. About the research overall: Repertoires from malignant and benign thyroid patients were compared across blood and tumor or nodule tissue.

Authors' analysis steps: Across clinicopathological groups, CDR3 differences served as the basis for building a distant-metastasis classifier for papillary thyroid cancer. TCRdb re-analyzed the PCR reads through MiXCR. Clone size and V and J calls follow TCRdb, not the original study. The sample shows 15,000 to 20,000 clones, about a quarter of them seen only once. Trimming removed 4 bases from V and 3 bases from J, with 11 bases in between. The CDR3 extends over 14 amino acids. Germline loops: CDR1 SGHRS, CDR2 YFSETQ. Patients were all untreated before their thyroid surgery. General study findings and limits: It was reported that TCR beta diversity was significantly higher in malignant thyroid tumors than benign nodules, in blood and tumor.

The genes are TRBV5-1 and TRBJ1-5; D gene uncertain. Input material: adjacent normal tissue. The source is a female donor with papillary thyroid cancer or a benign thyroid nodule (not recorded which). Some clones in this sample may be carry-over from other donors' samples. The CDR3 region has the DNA TGCGCCAGCAGCATCGCAGGAGACAATCAGCCCCAGCATTTT. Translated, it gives CASSIAGDNQPQHF.